This T cell receptor (beta chain) appears in the sequencing data of a study of blood T cell repertoires in COVID-19. On the study more broadly: Sites in the United States, Italy and Spain provided acute and convalescent COVID-19 samples. The analysed material was cDNA or gDNA that came from T cells, B-cell-depleted T cells, or PBMCs.

Original methodology: Amplification of reference gene primers was used by the study to estimate nucleated cell counts. Produced via immunoSEQ multiplex PCR; TCRdb's table is partial and in-frame only. V and J calls and clone size are copied from that table; D and trimming were computed from the DNA. Seen here are about 110,000 clones, approximately 81% observed once, and the top ten hold approximately 1.5%. V lost 0 bases and J lost 6, with 6 bases in between. CDR1 and CDR2 (germline): KGHDR, SFDVKD. The CDR3 is 13 amino acids. The chain joins TRBV24-1 to TRBJ2-3; D ambiguous. What was sequenced was peripheral blood. This TCR was sampled from a man aged 40-49 years with acute or convalescent COVID-19. The CDR3 region has the DNA TGTGCCACCAGTGATTTGGGAGACGATACGCAGTATTTT. This encodes CATSDLGDDTQYF.